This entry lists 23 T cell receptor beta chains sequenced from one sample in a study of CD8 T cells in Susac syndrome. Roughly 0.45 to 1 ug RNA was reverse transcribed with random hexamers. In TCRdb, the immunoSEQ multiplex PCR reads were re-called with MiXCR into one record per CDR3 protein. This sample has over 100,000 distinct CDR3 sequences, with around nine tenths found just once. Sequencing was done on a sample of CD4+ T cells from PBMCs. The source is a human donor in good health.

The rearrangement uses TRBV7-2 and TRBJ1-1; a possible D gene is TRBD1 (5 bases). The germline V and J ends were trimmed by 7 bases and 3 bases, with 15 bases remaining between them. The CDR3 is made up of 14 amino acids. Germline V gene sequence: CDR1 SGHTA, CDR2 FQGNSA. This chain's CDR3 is CASTQSQGYTEAFF. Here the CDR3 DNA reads TGTGCCAGCACCCAAAGCCAGGGTTACACTGAAGCTTTCTTT.

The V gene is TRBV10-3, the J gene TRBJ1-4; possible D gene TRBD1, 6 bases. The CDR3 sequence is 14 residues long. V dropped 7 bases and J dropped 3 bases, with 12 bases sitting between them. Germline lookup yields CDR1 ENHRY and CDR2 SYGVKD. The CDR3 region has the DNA TGTGCCATCAAGGGGGGGGATTCTAATGAAAAACTGTTTTTT. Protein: CAIKGGDSNEKLFF.

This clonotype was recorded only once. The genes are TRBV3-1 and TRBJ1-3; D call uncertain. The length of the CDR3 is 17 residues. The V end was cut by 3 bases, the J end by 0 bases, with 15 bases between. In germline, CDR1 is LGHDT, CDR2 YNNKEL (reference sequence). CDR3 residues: CASSHVISRHSGNTIYF. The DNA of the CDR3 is TGTGCCAGCAGCCACGTTATCTCGAGGCACTCTGGAAACACCATATATTTT.

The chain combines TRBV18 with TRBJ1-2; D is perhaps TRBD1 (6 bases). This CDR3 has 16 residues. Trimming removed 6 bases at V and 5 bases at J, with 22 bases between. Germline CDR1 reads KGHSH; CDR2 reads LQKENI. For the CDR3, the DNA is TGTGCCAGCTCGCCCGGGACACAAATTCGAGGATATGGCTACACCTTC. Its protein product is CASSPGTQIRGYGYTF.

Here the CDR3 DNA reads TGTGCCATCAACGCTGAGGGGGCGGTTGGAAACACCATATATTTT. Residues: CAINAEGAVGNTIYF. The chain uses TRBV10-3 and TRBJ1-3, with TRBD1 matching over 7 bases. Germline loops: CDR1 ENHRY, CDR2 SYGVKD. CDR3 length: 15 residues. Germline trimming cut 7 bases from V and 3 bases from J; bases unmatched to any gene: 9.

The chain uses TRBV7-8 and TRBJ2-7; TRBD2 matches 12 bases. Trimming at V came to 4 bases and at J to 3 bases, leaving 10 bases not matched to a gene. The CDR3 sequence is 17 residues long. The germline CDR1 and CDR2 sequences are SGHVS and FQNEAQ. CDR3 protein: CASSYTSGGTKFYEQYF. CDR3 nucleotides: TGTGCCAGCAGCTACACTAGCGGGGGGACTAAATTCTACGAGCAGTACTTC.

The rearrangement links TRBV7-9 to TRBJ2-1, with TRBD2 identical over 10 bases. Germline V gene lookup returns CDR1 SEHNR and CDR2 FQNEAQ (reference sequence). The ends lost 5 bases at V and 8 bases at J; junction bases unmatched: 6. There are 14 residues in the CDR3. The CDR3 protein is CASSISGRIYEQFF. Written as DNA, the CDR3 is TGTGCCAGCAGCATTAGCGGGAGGATCTATGAGCAGTTCTTC.

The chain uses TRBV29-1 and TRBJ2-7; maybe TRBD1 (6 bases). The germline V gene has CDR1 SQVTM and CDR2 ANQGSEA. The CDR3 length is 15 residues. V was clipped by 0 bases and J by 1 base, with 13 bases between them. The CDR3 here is CSVEDPSGQSYEQYF. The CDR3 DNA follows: TGCAGCGTTGAAGATCCTTCAGGACAGTCCTACGAGCAGTACTTC.

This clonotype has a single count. CDR3 in amino acids: CASSPGGNSNQPQHF. CDR3 sequence (DNA): TGCGCCAGCAGCCCGGGGGGTAATAGCAATCAGCCCCAGCATTTT. The genes are TRBV5-1 and TRBJ1-5; D possibly corresponds to TRBD1 (5 bases). The CDR3 extends over 15 amino acids. V lost 4 bases to trimming and J lost 0 bases, with 11 bases between them. Germline CDR1 reads SGHRS; CDR2 reads YFSETQ.

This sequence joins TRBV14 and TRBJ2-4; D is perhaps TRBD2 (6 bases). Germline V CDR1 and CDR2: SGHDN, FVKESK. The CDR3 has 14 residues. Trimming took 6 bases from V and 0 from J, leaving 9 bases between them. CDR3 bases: TGTGCCAGCAGTCGGAGGGGAGCCAAAAACATTCAGTACTTC. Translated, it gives CASSRRGAKNIQYF.

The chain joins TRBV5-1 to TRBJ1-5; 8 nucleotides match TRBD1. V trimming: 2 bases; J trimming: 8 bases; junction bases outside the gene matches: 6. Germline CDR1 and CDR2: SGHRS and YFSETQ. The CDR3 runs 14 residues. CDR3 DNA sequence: TGCGCCAGCAGCTTTGGACAGGGTTACGAGCCCCAGCATTTT. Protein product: CASSFGQGYEPQHF.

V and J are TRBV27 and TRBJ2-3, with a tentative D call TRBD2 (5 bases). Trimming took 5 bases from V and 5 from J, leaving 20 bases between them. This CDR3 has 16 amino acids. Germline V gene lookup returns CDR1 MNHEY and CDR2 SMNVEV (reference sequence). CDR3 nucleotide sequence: TGTGCCAGCAGTCACTATCCCCCCTTACGGGGAGATACGCAGTATTTT. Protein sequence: CASSHYPPLRGDTQYF.

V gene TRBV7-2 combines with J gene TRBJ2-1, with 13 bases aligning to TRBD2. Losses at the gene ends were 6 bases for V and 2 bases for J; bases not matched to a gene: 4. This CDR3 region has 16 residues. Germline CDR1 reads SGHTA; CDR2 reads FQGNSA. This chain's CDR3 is CASRNGLAGAYNEQFF. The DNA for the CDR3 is TGTGCCAGCAGGAATGGACTAGCGGGGGCCTACAATGAGCAGTTCTTC. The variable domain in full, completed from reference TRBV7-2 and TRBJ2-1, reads GAGVSQSPSNKVTEKGKDVELRCDPISGHTALYWYRQSLGQGLEFLIYFQGNSAPDKSGLPSDRFSAERTGGSVSTLTIQRTQQEDSAVYLCASRNGLAGAYNEQFFGPGTRLTVL.

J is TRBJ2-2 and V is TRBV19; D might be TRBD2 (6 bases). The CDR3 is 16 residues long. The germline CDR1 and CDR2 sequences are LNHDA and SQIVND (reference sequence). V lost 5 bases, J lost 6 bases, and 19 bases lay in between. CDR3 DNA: TGTGCCAGTAGTGATCCCCGCAGGGAGGTCTCCGGGGAGCTGTTTTTT. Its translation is CASSDPRREVSGELFF.

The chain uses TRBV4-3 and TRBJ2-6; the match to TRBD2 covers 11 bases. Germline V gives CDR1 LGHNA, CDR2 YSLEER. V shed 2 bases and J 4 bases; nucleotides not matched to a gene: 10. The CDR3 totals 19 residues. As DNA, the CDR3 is TGCGCCAGCAGCCAATTCGGGACTAGCGGATCCTCGGGGGCCAACGTCCTGACTTTC. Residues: CASSQFGTSGSSGANVLTF.

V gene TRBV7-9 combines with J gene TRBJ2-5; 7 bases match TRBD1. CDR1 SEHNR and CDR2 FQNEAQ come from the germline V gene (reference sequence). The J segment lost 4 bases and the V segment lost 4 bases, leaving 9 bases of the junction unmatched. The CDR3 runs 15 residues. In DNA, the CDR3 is TGTGCCAGCAGCTCCGACGGGACAGCCCGAGAGACCCAGTACTTC. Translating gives CASSSDGTARETQYF.

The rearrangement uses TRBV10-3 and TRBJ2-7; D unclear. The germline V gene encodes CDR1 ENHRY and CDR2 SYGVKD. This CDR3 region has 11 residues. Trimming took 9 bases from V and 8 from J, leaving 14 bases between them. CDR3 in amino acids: CAIWGKEQQYF. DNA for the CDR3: TGTGCCATATGGGGAAAGGAGCAGCAGTACTTC.

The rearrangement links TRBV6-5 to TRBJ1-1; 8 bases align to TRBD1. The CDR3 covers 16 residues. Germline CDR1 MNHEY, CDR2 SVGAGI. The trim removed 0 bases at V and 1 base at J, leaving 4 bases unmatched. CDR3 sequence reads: CASSYSTGVRNTEAFF. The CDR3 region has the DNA TGTGCCAGCAGTTACTCGACAGGGGTTCGGAACACTGAAGCTTTCTTT.

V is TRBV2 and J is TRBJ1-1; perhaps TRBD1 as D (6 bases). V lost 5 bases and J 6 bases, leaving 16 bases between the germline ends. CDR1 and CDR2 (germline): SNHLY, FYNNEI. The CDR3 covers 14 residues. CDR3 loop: CASSKQGGTAEAFF. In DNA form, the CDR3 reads TGTGCCAGCAGTAAACAGGGAGGAACAGCTGAAGCTTTCTTT.

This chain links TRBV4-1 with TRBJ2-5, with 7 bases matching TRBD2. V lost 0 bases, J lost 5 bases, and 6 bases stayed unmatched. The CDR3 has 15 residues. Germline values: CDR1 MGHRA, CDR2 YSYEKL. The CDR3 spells CASSQEGGLAETQYF. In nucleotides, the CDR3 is TGCGCCAGCAGCCAAGAGGGAGGGCTAGCGGAGACCCAGTACTTC.

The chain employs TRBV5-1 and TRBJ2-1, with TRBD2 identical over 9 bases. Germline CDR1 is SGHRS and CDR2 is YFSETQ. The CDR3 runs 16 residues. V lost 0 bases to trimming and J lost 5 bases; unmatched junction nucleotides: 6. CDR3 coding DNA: TGCGCCAGCAGCTTGGGTGGTAGCGGGAGTCACAATGAGCAGTTCTTC. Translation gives CASSLGGSGSHNEQFF.

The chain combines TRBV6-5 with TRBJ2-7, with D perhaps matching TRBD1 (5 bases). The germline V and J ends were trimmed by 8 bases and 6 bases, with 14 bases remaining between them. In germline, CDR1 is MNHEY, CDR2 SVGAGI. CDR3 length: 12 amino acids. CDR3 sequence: CASGAGWPEQYF. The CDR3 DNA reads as TGTGCCAGCGGGGCAGGGTGGCCCGAGCAGTACTTC.

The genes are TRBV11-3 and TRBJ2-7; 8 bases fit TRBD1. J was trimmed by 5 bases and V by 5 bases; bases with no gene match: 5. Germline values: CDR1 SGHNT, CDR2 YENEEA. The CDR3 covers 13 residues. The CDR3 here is CASSRTGLHEQYF. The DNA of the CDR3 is TGTGCCAGCAGCCGGACAGGGCTACACGAGCAGTACTTC. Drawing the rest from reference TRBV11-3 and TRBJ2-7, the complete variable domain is EAGVVQSPRYKIIEKKQPVAFWCNPISGHNTLYWYLQNLGQGPELLIRYENEEAVDDSQLPKDRFSAERLKGVDSTLKIQPAELGDSAVYLCASSRTGLHEQYFGPGTRLTVT.